The T cell receptor beta chain described here comes from a study of spatial heterogeneity in lung cancer. About the research overall: Fewer alpha-chain than beta-chain sequences were consistently detected.

Time point: sample taken at primary tumor resection. Sequencing was performed on whole RNA extracted from tumor and nontumor lung tissue, or from frozen PBMC, and the material was left unsorted. This clonotype was observed at least ten times. The CDR3 extends over 16 amino acids. CDR1 is LNHDA and CDR2 is SQIVND in the germline V gene (reference sequence). V trimming: 6 bases; J trimming: 5 bases; junction bases outside the gene matches: 9. TCRdb called the 5' RACE reads again in MiXCR, with one record for every CDR3 protein. The sample yields roughly 70,000 distinct CDR3 sequences, roughly 14% seen once.

The chain employs TRBV19 and TRBJ2-1, with 11 bases fitting TRBD2. This TCR came from a male donor with early-stage non-small cell lung cancer. The sample was PBMCs, taken at surgery. The CDR3 nucleotides read TGTGCCAGTAGAGAAGTAGCGGGAGGGCCCAACAATGAGCAGTTCTTC. This translates into CASREVAGGPNNEQFF.